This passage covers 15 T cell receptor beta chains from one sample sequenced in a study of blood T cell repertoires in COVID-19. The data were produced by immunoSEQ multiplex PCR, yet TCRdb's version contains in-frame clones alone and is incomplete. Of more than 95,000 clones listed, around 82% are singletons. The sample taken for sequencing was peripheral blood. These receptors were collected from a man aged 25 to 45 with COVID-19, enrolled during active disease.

The CDR3 here is CASSQGEGDYGYTF. The CDR3 DNA follows: TGTGCCAGCAGCCAAGGGGAAGGGGACTATGGCTACACCTTC. V usage is TRBV3-1 (or the pseudogene TRBV3-2) and J usage is TRBJ1-2, with D perhaps matching TRBD1 (5 bases). CDR3 length: 14 amino acids. Germline V lookup: CDR1 LGHDT, CDR2 YNNKEL (reference sequence). V shed 1 base and J shed 3 bases, with 9 bases lying between them.

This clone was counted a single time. The DNA of the CDR3 is TGTGCCAGCAGCCCCAACTCAGGACAGGGCTTCTCCGGGGAGCTGTTTTTT. Residues: CASSPNSGQGFSGELFF. The V and J genes are TRBV4-2 and TRBJ2-2, with 8 nucleotides matching TRBD1. CDR3 length: 17 residues. Trimming removed 4 bases from V and 6 bases from J; junction bases left unmatched: 13. From germline, CDR1 is LGHNA and CDR2 YNFKEQ.

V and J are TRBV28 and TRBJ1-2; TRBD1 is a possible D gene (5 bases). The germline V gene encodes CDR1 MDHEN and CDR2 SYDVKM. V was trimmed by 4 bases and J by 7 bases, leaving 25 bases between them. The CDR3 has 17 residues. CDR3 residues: CASSSHGGPSGGSGYTF. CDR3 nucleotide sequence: TGTGCCAGCAGTTCCCATGGGGGACCCTCCGGGGGATCTGGCTACACCTTC.

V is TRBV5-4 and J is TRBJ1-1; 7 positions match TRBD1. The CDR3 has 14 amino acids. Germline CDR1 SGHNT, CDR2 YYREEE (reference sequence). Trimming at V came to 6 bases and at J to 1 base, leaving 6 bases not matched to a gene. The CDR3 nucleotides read TGTGCCAGCACCACGCAGGGGGGGAACACTGAAGCTTTCTTT. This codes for CASTTQGGNTEAFF.

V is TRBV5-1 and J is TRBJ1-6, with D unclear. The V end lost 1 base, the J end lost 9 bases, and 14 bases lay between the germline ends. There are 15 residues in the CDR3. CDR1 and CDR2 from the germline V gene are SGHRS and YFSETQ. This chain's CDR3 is CASSLIGEGGSPLHF. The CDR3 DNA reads TGCGCCAGCAGCTTGATTGGGGAGGGCGGTTCACCCCTCCACTTT.

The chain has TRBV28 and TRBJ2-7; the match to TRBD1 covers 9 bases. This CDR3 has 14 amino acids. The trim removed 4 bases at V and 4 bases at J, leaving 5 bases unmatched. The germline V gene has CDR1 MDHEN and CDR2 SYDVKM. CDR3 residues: CASSSPGQGYEQYF. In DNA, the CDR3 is TGTGCCAGCAGTTCCCCGGGACAGGGTTACGAGCAGTACTTC.

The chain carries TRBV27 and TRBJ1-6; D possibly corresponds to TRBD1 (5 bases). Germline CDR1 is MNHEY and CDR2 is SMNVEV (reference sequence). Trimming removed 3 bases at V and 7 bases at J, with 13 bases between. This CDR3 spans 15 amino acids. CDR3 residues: CASSFSGGANSPLHF. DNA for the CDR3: TGTGCCAGCAGTTTTAGCGGGGGAGCCAATTCACCCCTCCACTTT.

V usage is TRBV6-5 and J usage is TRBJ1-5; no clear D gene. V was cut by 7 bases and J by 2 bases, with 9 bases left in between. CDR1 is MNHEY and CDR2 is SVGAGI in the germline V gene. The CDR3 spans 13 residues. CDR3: CASMRTGNQPQHF. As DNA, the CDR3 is TGTGCCAGCATGAGAACGGGCAATCAGCCCCAGCATTTT.

CDR3 sequence reads: CASSPDGGRDGTEAFF. CDR3 coding DNA: TGTGCCAGCAGCCCAGATGGGGGGAGAGACGGCACTGAAGCTTTCTTT. The chain uses TRBV7-9 and TRBJ1-1; tentative D call: TRBD1 (5 bases). The CDR3 loop spans 16 amino acids. Germline V lookup: CDR1 SEHNR, CDR2 FQNEAQ (reference sequence). Trimming removed 5 bases from V and 4 bases from J, with 20 bases in between.

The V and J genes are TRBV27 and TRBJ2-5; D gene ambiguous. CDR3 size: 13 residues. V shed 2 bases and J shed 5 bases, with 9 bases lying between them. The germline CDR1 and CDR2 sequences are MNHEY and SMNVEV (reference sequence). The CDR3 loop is CASSLDWAETQYF. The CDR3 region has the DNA TGTGCCAGCAGTTTAGATTGGGCCGAGACCCAGTACTTC.

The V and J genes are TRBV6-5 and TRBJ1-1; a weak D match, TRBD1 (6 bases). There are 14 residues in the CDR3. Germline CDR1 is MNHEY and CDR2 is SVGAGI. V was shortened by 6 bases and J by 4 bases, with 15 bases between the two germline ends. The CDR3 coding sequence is TGTGCCAGCAGACCCGTCAGACAGGTCACTGAAGCTTTCTTT. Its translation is CASRPVRQVTEAFF.

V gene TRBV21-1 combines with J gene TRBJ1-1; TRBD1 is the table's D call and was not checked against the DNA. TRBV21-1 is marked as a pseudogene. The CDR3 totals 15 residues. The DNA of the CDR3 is TGTGCCAGCAGCGCACCAACAGGGGAAGGAACTGAAGCTTTCTTT. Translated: CASSAPTGEGTEAFF.

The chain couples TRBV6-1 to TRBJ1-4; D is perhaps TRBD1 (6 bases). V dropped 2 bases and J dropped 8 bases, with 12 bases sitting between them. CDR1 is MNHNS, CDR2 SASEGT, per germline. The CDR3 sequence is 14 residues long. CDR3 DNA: TGTGCCAGCAGTGAACACAGGGCTAGGGAAAAACTGTTTTTT. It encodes CASSEHRAREKLFF.

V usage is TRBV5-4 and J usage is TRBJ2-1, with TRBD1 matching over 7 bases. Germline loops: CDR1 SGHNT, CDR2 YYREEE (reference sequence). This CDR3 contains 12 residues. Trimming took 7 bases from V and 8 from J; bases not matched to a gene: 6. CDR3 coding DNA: TGTGCCAGCGGGACAGAAAGCCATGAGCAGTTCTTC. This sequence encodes CASGTESHEQFF.

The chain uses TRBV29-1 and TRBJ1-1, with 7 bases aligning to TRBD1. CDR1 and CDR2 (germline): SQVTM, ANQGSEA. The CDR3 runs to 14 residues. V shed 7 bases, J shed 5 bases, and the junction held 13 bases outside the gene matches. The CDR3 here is CSADLQGGRTEAFF. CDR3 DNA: TGCAGCGCTGATCTCCAGGGGGGAAGGACTGAAGCTTTCTTT.